One and the same sample provided the 13 T cell receptor beta chains below, sequenced in a study of T cell changes during pregnancy in multiple sclerosis. TCRdb's table, derived via immunoSEQ multiplex PCR, lists solely in-frame clones and lacks some. This table has about 60,000 clones, nearly 95% appearing once. Sequenced here: peripheral blood, sampled in the first trimester of pregnancy. Receptors originate from a female donor with multiple sclerosis, enrolled in a pregnancy study.

This sequence joins TRBV7-2 and TRBJ1-4; 7 positions match TRBD1. CDR1 is SGHTA, CDR2 FQGNSA, per germline. This CDR3 spans 15 amino acids. After removal of 7 bases from V and 6 bases from J, the junction contained 11 bases not matched to a gene. This CDR3 is CASTTGQAVHEKLFF. DNA of the CDR3: TGTGCCAGCACAACCGGACAGGCGGTCCATGAAAAACTGTTTTTT.

The chain employs TRBV10-3 and TRBJ2-5, with D possibly being TRBD2 (7 bases). The CDR3 has 16 residues. CDR1 is ENHRY, CDR2 SYGVKD, per germline. Trimming removed 0 bases from V and 5 bases from J, with 16 bases in between. The CDR3 DNA follows: TGTGCCATCAGTGAGTCGGGGGGGCCAGGGTCGGAGACCCAGTACTTC. Protein sequence: CAISESGGPGSETQYF.

The rearrangement joins TRBV6-5 to TRBJ1-1, with D unresolved. Between the trimmed V and J ends, which lost 0 bases and 4 bases, there was a span of 15 bases. Germline CDR1 and CDR2: MNHEY and SVGAGI. This CDR3 has 16 residues. The CDR3 loop reads CASSYSLGREVTEAFF. CDR3 coding DNA: TGTGCCAGCAGTTACTCGCTCGGACGGGAAGTCACTGAAGCTTTCTTT.

The chain employs TRBV6-5 and TRBJ1-1; no reliable D call. V lost 11 bases and J lost 0, with 7 bases in between. CDR1 MNHEY and CDR2 SVGAGI come from the germline V gene. The CDR3 is 11 residues long. The CDR3 DNA reads TGTGCCTACAGCATGAACACTGAAGCTTTCTTT. Translation gives CAYSMNTEAFF.

The rearrangement links TRBV4-3 to TRBJ2-7; 7 nucleotides align to TRBD1. The germline V gene has CDR1 LGHNA and CDR2 YSLEER. V lost 0 bases and J lost 0; bases outside the gene matches: 5. The CDR3 loop spans 16 amino acids. CDR3 residues: CASSQERTGPSYEQYF. In DNA, the CDR3 is TGCGCCAGCAGCCAAGAACGGACAGGACCCTCCTACGAGCAGTACTTC.

The rearrangement uses TRBV12-2 and TRBJ2-2; TRBD2 is taken as the D call from the table, unchecked against the DNA. TRBV12-2 is recorded as a pseudogene. The CDR3 runs 19 residues. DNA of the CDR3: TGTGCAAGTCACCCTTGGACTAGCGGGAAGGTGAGTGGCACCGGGGAGCTGTTTTTT. Its protein product is CASHPWTSGKVSGTGELFF.

A remark on this clone: The junction does not match germline at one end; this may be a read error. The chain joins TRBV6-6 to TRBJ1-1, with D unresolved. Germline values: CDR1 MNHNY, CDR2 SVGAGI (reference sequence). The CDR3 covers 10 residues. The CDR3 is CASSYPRLLF. DNA of the CDR3: TGTGCCAGCAGTTACCCGAGGCTACTGTTT.

The rearrangement joins TRBV5-6 to TRBJ1-1, with D uncertain. This CDR3 contains 16 residues. Trimming left V 2 bases short and J 0 bases short, with 14 bases between. Germline CDR1 reads SGHDT; CDR2 reads YYEEEE. CDR3 amino acids: CASSFWRATLNTEAFF. As DNA, the CDR3 is TGTGCCAGCAGCTTTTGGAGGGCAACCCTGAACACTGAAGCTTTCTTT.

This sequence joins TRBV19 and TRBJ2-3, with D perhaps TRBD1 (6 bases). Germline assignment: CDR1 LNHDA and CDR2 SQIVND (reference sequence). The germline V and J ends were trimmed by 5 bases and 5 bases, with 11 bases remaining between them. CDR3 length equals 13 residues. CDR3 amino acids: CASSVQGVDTQYF. The CDR3 DNA is TGTGCCAGTAGTGTACAGGGTGTAGATACGCAGTATTTT.

This clone is a singleton in its sample. Other DNA sequences in the same sample also yield this CDR3. The rearrangement uses TRBV7-2 and TRBJ2-7; 7 bases line up with TRBD1. The CDR3 contains 12 residues. Trimming removed 5 bases from V and 4 bases from J; junction bases left unmatched: 2. In germline, CDR1 is SGHTA, CDR2 FQGNSA. CDR3 sequence: CASSKTGYEQYF. The CDR3 DNA is TGTGCCAGCAGCAAGACAGGGTACGAGCAGTACTTC.

The chain uses TRBV25-1 and TRBJ2-1; tentatively, D is TRBD2 (5 bases). Germline V gives CDR1 MGHDK, CDR2 SYGVNS. V was trimmed by 6 bases and J by 0 bases, leaving 9 bases between them. The CDR3 contains 14 residues. The CDR3 loop reads CASSLGSSYNEQFF. The DNA for the CDR3 is TGTGCCAGCAGCCTAGGGAGCTCCTACAATGAGCAGTTCTTC. Using reference TRBV25-1 and TRBJ2-1 for the parts outside the CDR3, the full variable domain is EADIYQTPRYLVIGTGKKITLECSQTMGHDKMYWYQQDPGMELHLIHYSYGVNSTEKGDLSSESTVSRIRTEHFPLTLESARPSHTSQYLCASSLGSSYNEQFFGPGTRLTVL.

This clone was seen once. This sequence joins TRBV27 and TRBJ2-7; possible D gene TRBD1, 5 bases. Germline V CDR1 and CDR2: MNHEY, SMNVEV (reference sequence). The CDR3 extends over 13 amino acids. Trimming removed 5 bases at V and 3 bases at J, with 11 bases between. The CDR3 region has the DNA TGTGCCAGCAGTAACAGGCAAAACTACGAGCAGTACTTC. Amino acids: CASSNRQNYEQYF.

The chain recombines TRBV2 with TRBJ1-1; D uncertain. CDR3 length: 13 amino acids. Trimming left V 8 bases short and J 0 bases short, with 10 bases between. Per germline, CDR1 SNHLY and CDR2 FYNNEI. The CDR3 DNA is TGTGCCAGCCTCCAAGAGATGAACACTGAAGCTTTCTTT. Protein: CASLQEMNTEAFF.